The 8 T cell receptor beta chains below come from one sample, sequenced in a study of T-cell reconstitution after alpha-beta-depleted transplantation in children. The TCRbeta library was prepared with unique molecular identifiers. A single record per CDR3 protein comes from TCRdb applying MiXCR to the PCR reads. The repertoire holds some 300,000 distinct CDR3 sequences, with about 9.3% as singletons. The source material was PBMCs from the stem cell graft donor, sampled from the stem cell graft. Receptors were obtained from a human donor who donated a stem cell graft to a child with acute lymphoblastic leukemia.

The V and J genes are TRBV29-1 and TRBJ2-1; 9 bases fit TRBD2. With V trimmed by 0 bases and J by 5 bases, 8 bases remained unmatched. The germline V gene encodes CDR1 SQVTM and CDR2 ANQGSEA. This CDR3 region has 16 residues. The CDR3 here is CSVEEGGTSIHNEQFF. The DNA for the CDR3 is TGCAGCGTTGAAGAAGGCGGGACTAGCATCCACAATGAGCAGTTCTTC.

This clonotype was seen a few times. CDR3 protein: CASAEGAGSYEQYF. The CDR3 bases are TGTGCCAGCGCGGAGGGGGCCGGCTCCTACGAGCAGTACTTC. This chain uses TRBV27 with TRBJ2-7, with D maybe TRBD1 (7 bases). The CDR3 sequence is 14 residues long. V lost 8 bases, J lost 0 bases, and 14 bases lay in between. From germline, CDR1 is MNHEY and CDR2 SMNVEV (reference sequence).

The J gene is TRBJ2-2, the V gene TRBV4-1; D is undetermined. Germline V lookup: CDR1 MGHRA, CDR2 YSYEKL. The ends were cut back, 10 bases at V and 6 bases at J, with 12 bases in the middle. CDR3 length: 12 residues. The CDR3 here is CATSEYAGELFF. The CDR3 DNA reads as TGCGCCACGTCCGAGTATGCCGGGGAGCTGTTTTTT.

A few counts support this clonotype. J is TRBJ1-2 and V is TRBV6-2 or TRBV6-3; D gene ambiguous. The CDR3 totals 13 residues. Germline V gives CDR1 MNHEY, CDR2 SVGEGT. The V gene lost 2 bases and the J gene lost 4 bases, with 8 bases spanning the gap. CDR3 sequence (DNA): TGTGCCAGCAGTTACCGTGAGATCTATGGCTACACCTTC. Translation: CASSYREIYGYTF.

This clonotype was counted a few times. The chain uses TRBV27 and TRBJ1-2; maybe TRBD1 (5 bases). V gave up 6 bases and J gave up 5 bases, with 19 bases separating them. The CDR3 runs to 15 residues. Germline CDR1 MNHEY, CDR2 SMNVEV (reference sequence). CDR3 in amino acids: CASRLGVSSKYGYTF. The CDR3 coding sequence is TGTGCCAGCAGATTAGGGGTCAGCTCGAAGTATGGCTACACCTTC.

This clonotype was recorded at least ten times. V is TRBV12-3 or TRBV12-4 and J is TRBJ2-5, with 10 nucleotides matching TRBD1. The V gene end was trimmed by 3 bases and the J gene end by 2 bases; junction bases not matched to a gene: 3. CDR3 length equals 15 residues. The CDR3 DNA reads TGTGCCAGCAGTTTCCCGGGACAGGGGCAAGAGACCCAGTACTTC. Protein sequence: CASSFPGQGQETQYF.

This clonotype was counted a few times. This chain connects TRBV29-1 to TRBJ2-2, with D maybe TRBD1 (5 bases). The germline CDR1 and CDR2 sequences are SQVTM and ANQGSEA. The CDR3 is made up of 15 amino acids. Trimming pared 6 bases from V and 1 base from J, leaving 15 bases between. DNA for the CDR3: TGCAGCGTCGAGATATCCGGACAGAACACCGGGGAGCTGTTTTTT. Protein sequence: CSVEISGQNTGELFF.

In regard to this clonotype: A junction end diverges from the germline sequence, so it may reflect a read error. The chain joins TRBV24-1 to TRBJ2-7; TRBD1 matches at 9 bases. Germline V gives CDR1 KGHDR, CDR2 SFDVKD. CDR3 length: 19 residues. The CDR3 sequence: CCGKGGGQGSTSFSYEQYF. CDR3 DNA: TGCTGTGGAAAGGGGGGGGGACAGGGCTCGACTAGCTTCTCCTACGAGCAGTACTTC.